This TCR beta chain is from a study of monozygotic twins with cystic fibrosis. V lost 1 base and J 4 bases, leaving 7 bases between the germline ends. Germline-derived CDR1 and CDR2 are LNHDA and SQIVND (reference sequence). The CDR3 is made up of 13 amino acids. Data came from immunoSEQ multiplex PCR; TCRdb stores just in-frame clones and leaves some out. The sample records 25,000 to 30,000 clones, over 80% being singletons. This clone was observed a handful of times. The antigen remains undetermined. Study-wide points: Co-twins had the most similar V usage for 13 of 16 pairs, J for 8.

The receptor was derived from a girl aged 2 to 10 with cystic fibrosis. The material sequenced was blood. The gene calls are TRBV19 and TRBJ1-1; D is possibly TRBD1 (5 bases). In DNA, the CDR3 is TGTGCCAGTAGTATAGGAGGGGTCACTGAAGCTTTCTTT. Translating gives CASSIGGVTEAFF. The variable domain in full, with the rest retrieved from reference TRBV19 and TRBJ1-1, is DGGITQSPKYLFRKEGQNVTLSCEQNLNHDAMYWYRQDPGQGLRLIYYSQIVNDFQKGDIAEGYSVSREKKESFPLTVTSAQKNPTAFYLCASSIGGVTEAFFGQGTRLTVV.